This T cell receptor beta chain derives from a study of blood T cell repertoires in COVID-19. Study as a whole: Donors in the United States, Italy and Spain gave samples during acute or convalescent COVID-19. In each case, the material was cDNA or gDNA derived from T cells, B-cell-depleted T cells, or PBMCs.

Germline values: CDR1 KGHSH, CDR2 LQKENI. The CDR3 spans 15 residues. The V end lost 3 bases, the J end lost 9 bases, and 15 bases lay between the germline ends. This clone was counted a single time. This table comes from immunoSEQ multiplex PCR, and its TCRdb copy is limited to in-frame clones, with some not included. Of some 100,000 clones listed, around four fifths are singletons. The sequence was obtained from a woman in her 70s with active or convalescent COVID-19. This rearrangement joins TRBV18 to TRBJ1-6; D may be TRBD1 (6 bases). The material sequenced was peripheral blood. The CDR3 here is CASSPLDSRGSPLHF. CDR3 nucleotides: TGTGCCAGCTCACCTTTGGACAGCCGTGGTTCACCCCTCCACTTT.